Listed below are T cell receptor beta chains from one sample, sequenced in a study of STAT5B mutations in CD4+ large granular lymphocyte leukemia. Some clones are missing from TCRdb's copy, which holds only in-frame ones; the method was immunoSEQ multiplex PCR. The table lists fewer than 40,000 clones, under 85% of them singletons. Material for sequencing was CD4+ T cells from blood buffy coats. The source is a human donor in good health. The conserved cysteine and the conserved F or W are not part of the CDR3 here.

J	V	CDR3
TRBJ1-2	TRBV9	ASSVRRNMGHGYT
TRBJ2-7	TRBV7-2	ASSSLMGYEQY
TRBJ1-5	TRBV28	ASSLSQGFDQPQH
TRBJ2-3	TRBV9	ASSVQGGSTDTQY
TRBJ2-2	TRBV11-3	ASSLEVGTGELF
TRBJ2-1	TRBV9	ASSAQSGASPGDEQF
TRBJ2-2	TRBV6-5	ASSYGGGGSGELF
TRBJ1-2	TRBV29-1	SVEGPADLNYGYT
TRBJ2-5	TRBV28	ASSPPPGTDQETQY
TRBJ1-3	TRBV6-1	ASTWSSGNTIY
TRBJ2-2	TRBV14	ASSQTRSGELF
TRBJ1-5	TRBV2	ASQQGFNQPQH
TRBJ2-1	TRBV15	ATSRVKVWSSSGEQF
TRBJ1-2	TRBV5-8	ASSLGAANYGYT
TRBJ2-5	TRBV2	ASSESQVRALRQY
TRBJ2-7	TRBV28	ASSLAHRGLAEQY
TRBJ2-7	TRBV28	ASSFIVQGSSYEQY
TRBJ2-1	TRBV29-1	SVEGRDEGLAHSSYNEQF
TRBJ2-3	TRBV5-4	ASSLAGLSTDTQY
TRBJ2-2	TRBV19	ASSSPGGAVTGELF
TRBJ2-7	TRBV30	AWSVDNYEQY
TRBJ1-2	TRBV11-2	ASSLDGLYGYT
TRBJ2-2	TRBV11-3	ASSWQGRAGELF
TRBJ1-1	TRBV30	AWSGRGSNTEAF
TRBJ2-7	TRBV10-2	ASSPGISSYEQY
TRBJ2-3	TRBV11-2	ASSFSPPGLAGADTQY
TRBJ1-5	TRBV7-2	ASSPTGSANNQPQH
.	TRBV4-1	ASSQMSTHGTGRDEQY
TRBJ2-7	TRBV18	ASSRDSYEQY
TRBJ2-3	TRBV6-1	ASSDQPVGTDTQY
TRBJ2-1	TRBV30	AWSTRQGGNEQF
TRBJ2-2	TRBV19	ASNLQGQAGELF
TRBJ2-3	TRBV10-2	ASSLVGEGSADTQY
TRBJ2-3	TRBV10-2	ASSEPAGEGDTQY
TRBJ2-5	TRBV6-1	ASRRQAQETQY
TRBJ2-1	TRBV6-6	ASRPGSWDEQF
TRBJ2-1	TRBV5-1	ASSPSGGYYNEQF
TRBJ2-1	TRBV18	ASSPFSNNEQF
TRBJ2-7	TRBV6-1	ASGQTSYEQY
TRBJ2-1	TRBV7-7	ASSLAGTGEQF
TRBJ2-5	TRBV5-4	ASSLAQASPPSETQY
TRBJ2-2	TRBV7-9	ASSGLAGGGNTGELF
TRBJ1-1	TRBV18	ASSPFRGPHTEAF
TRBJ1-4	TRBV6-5	ASSYVQGGKLF
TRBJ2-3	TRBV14	ASSQNRNTDTQY